Below are 2 T cell receptor beta chains sequenced from a single sample in a study of blood T cell repertoires in COVID-19. Generated by immunoSEQ multiplex PCR, the TCRdb table keeps only in-frame clones and is missing some. The sample lists 270,000 or so clones, nearly 90% occurring once. Material for sequencing was peripheral blood. Every receptor here comes from a woman aged 55-69 years with COVID-19, enrolled during active disease.

The chain uses TRBV4-3 and TRBJ1-1; 7 bases are shared with TRBD1. Trimming took 2 bases from V and 0 from J; bases not matched to a gene: 6. There are 16 residues in the CDR3. Germline lookup yields CDR1 LGHNA and CDR2 YSLEER. The CDR3 sequence is CASSQTPGQVNTEAFF. DNA of the CDR3: TGCGCCAGCAGCCAAACCCCAGGACAGGTGAACACTGAAGCTTTCTTT.

Only one count was recorded for this clone. The chain is built from TRBV7-2 and TRBJ1-1, with unresolved D. This CDR3 has 12 amino acids. Trimming shortened V by 3 bases and J by 5 bases, and 7 bases separated the two germline ends. Germline V lookup: CDR1 SGHTA, CDR2 FQGNSA. CDR3 sequence reads: CASSLSRTEAFF. In DNA form, the CDR3 reads TGTGCCAGCAGCTTGAGCCGGACTGAAGCTTTCTTT.